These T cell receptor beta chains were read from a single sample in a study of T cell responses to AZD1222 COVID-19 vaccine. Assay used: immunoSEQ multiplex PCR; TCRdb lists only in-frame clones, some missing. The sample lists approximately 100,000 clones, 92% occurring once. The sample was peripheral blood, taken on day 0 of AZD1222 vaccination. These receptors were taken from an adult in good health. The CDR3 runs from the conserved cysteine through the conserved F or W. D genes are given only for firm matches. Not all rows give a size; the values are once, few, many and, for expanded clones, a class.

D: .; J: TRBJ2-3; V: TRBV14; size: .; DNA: TGTGCCAGCAGCCAAGATCGAGGCCCCCGCACAGATACGCAGTATTTT; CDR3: CASSQDRGPRTDTQYF
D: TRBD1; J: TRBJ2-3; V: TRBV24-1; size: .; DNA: TGTGCCACCAGTGACCCAGACAGGGGGACAGATACGCAGTATTTT; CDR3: CATSDPDRGTDTQYF
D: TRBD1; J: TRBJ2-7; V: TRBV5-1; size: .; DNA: TGCGCCAGCAGCCCCGGGACAGTGACCTACGAGCAGTACTTC; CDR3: CASSPGTVTYEQYF
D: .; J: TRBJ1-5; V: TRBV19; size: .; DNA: TGTGCCAGTAGTGTAAGGGGAGAAGCCCAGCATTTT; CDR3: CASSVRGEAQHF
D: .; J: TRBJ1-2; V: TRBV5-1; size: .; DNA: TGCGCCAGCAGCTTGGGGTCTTCTGTGAGGGGCTACACCTTC; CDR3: CASSLGSSVRGYTF
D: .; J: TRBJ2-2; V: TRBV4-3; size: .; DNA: TGCGCCAGCAGCCAAGATGCGGGCACCGGGGAGCTGTTTTTT; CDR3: CASSQDAGTGELFF
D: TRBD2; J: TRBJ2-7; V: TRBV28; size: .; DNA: TGTGCCAGCAGTCCTCCGTCGGGACTAGCGGGACGCGAGCAGTACTTC; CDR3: CASSPPSGLAGREQYF
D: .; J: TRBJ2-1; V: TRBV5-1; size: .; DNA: TGCGCCAGCAGCGGTGCCGGGACCCCTTTTTACAATGAGCAGTTCTTC; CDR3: CASSGAGTPFYNEQFF
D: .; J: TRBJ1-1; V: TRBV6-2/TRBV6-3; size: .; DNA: TGTGCCAGCAGTCGCACGGGGACTGAAGCTTTCTTT; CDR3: CASSRTGTEAFF
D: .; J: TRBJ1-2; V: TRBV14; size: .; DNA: TGTGCCAGCAGCCCCAGGGGCCTAAGAAGGGGCTACACCTTC; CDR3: CASSPRGLRRGYTF
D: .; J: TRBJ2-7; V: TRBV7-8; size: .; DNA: TGTGCCAGCAGCTTAGTCGACGGGGAGTCCTACGAGCAGTACTTC; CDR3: CASSLVDGESYEQYF
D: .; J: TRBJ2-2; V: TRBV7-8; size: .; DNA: TGTGCCAGCGGCCGAAACACCGGGGAGCTGTTTTTT; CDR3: CASGRNTGELFF
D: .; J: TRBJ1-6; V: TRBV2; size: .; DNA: TGTGCCAGCAGTGCGACAGAGACGAATTCACCCCTCCACTTT; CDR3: CASSATETNSPLHF
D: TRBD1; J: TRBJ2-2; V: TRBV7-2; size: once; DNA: TGTGCCAGCAGGGGGACAGGGGCCACCGGGGAGCTGTTTTTT; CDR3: CASRGTGATGELFF
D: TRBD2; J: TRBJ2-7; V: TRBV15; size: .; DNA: TGTGCCACCAGCGAGGGTAGCGGGTACGAGCAGTACTTC; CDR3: CATSEGSGYEQYF
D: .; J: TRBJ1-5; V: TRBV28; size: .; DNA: TGTGCCAGCACTACTAATCAGCCCCAGCATTTT; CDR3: CASTTNQPQHF
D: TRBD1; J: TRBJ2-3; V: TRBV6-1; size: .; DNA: TGTGCCAGCAGTGAGGCCAGACAGGGAGCAGATACGCAGTATTTT; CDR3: CASSEARQGADTQYF
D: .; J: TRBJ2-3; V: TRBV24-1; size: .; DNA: TGTGCCACCAGGACTACGCTCACAGATACGCAGTATTTT; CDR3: CATRTTLTDTQYF
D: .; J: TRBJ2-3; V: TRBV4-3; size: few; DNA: TGCGCCAGCAGCCAAGAAAGGGCAGATACGCAGTATTTT; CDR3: CASSQERADTQYF
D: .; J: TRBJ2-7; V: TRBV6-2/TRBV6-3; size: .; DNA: TGTGCCAGCAGTTACACCCCCTACGAGCAGTACTTC; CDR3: CASSYTPYEQYF
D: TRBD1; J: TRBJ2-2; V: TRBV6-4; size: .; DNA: TGTGCCAGCAGGAAGACAGGGGACACCGGGGAGCTGTTTTTT; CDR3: CASRKTGDTGELFF
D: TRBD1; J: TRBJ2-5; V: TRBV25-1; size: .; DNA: TGTGCCAGCAGTGAAGGGGGACAGCAAGAGACCCAGTACTTC; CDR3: CASSEGGQQETQYF
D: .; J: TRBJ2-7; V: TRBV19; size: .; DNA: TGTGCCAGTACCACCAGGGGTATGACTTCCTACGAGCAGTACTTC; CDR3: CASTTRGMTSYEQYF
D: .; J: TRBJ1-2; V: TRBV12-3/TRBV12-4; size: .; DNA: TGTGCCAGCAGTTTGCTGGTTAGCGGCTACACCTTC; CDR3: CASSLLVSGYTF
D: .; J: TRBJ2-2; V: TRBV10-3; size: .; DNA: TGTGCCATCAGTGAGGACAGCAAGGGGACCGGGGAGCTGTTTTTT; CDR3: CAISEDSKGTGELFF
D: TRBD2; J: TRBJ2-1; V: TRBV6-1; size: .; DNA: TGTGCCAGCAGTGGACAGCTAGCGGAGAACTACAATGAGCAGTTCTTC; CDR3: CASSGQLAENYNEQFF
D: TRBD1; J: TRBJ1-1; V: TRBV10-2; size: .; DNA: TGCGCCAGCAGTAGGGACAGGGTTGGCGCTGAAGCTTTCTTT; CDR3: CASSRDRVGAEAFF
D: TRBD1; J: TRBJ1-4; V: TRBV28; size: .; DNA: TGTGCCAGCAGTGCTTCGGGACAGTCAACTAATGAAAAACTGTTTTTT; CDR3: CASSASGQSTNEKLFF
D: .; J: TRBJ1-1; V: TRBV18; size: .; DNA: TGTGCCAGCTCACCGCTGGGGGGCACTGAAGCTTTCTTT; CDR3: CASSPLGGTEAFF
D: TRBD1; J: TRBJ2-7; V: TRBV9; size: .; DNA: TGTGCCAGCAGCGAGGGACAGGCAACCTACGAGCAGTACTTC; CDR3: CASSEGQATYEQYF
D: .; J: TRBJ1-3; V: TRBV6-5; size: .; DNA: TGTGCCAGCAGTTATGGGACGAGCGGTGGAAACACCATATATTTT; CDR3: CASSYGTSGGNTIYF
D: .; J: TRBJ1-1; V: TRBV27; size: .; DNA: TGTGCCAGCAGCCCAACAGTCGTCCCCGGCACTGAAGCTTTCTTT; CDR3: CASSPTVVPGTEAFF
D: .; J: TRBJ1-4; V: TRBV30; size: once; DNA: TGTGCCTGGAGCGCAGGGGAGGAAAAACTGTTTTTT; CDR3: CAWSAGEEKLFF
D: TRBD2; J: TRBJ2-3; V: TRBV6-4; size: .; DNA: TGTGCCAGCAGTGACTCCGCGGGGGGGCCCACAGATACGCAGTATTTT; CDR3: CASSDSAGGPTDTQYF
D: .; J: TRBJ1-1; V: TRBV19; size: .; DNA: TGTGCCAGTAGGGGAAATATGAACACTGAAGCTTTCTTT; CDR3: CASRGNMNTEAFF
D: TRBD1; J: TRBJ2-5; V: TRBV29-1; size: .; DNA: TGCAGCGTTGAAAGGGCAGGGGGCTGGAAGACCCAGTACTTC; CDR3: CSVERAGGWKTQYF
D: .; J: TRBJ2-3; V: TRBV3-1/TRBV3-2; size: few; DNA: TGTGCCAGCAGCCTTAGCGGAGGCACAGATACGCAGTATTTT; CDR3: CASSLSGGTDTQYF
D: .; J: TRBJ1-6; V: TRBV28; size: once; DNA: TGTGCCAGCAGTTTCGGTAGGGGTTCCTATAATTCACCCCTCCACTTT; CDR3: CASSFGRGSYNSPLHF
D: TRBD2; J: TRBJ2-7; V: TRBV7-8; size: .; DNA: TGTGCCAGCAGCTTAGTTGGACTAGCGGGAGTCGAGCAGTACTTC; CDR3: CASSLVGLAGVEQYF
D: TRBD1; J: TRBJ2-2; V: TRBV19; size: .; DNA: TGTGCCAGTAGTGAGGGGGCCTGGGGGGAGCTGTTTTTT; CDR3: CASSEGAWGELFF
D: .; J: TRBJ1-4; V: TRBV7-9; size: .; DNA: TGTGCCAGCAGCTTAGATTTGGAGGGAAAACTGTTTTTT; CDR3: CASSLDLEGKLFF
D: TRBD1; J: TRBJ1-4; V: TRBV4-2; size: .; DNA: TGTGCCAGCAGCCAATACATTCAGGGGGCTAATGAAAAACTGTTTTTT; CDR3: CASSQYIQGANEKLFF
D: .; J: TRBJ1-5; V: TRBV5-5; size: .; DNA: TGTGCCAGCAGCTTTGAGGGAAATAGCAATCAGCCCCAGCATTTT; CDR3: CASSFEGNSNQPQHF
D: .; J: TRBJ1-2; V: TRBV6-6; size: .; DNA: TGTGCCAGCAGTTACTCAAAGACCCTTGGCTACACCTTC; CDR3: CASSYSKTLGYTF
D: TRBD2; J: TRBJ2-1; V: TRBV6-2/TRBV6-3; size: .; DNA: TGTGCCAGCAGTTACAAGACTAGCGCGAATGAGCAGTTCTTC; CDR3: CASSYKTSANEQFF
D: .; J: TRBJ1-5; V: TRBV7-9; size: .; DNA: TGTGCCAGCAGCTCACCCAATAGCAATCAGCCCCAGCATTTT; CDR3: CASSSPNSNQPQHF
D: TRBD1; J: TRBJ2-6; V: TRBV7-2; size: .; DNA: TGTGCCAGCAGCTTAGGGACAGGCCCCTCTGGGGCCAACGTCCTGACTTTC; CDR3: CASSLGTGPSGANVLTF
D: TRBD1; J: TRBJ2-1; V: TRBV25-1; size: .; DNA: TGTGCCAGCAGTGGCCGGGACAGGGGGCTTGGTAATGAGCAGTTCTTC; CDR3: CASSGRDRGLGNEQFF
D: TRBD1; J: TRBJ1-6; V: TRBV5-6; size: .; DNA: TGTGCCAGCAGCTTTGGGACAGGGGATAATTCACCCCTCCACTTT; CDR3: CASSFGTGDNSPLHF
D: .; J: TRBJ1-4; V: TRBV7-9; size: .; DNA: TGTGCCAGCAGCTTATTGTCTTACCGTCCTGAAAAACTGTTTTTT; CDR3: CASSLLSYRPEKLFF
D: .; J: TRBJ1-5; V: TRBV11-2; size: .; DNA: TGTGCCAGCAGCTTAAACGGAGCCCTCAATCAGCCCCAGCATTTT; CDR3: CASSLNGALNQPQHF
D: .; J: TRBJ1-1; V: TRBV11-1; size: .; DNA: TGTGCCAGCAGCCTCGATATGAACACTGAAGCTTTCTTT; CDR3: CASSLDMNTEAFF
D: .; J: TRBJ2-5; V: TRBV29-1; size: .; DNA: TGCAGCGTTGAAGAGGATCCAGAGACCCAGTACTTC; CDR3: CSVEEDPETQYF